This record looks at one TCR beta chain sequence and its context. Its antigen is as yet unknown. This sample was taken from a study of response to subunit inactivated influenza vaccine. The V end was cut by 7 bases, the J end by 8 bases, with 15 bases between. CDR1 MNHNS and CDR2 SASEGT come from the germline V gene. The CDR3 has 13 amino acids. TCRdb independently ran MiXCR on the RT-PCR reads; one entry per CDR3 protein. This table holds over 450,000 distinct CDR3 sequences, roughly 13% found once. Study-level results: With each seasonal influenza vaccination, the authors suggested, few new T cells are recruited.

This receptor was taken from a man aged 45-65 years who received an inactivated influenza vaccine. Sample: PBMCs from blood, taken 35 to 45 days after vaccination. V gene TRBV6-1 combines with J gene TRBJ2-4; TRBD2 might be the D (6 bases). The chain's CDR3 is CASMRTMADIQYF. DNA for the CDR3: TGTGCCAGCATGCGGACTATGGCGGACATTCAGTACTTC.